This T cell receptor (beta chain) was recorded in a study of blood T cells in healthy people across ages. On the study more broadly: About one barcoded beta molecule per two T cells came from capture by template switching.

It was with a sample-barcoded 5' primer and a J-beta primer mix that a second PCR of roughly 7 to 12 cycles was run. MiXCR, applied by TCRdb to the 5' RACE reads, yields one record per CDR3 protein. This sample carries around 1.5 million distinct CDR3 sequences, almost 35% of them seen once, and the ten largest clones take about 11%. This clonotype was detected only once. CDR3 length: 14 amino acids. V was shortened by 5 bases and J by 10 bases, with 24 bases between the two germline ends. Germline V gene data show CDR1 as DFQATT and CDR2 as SNEGSKA (reference sequence). The sequence was collected from a woman aged 25 to 39 in good health. The rearrangement links TRBV20-1 to TRBJ2-7, with unresolved D. The sequencing sample was made of blood. This chain's CDR3 is CSALWQKGQEAQYF. CDR3 in DNA: TGCAGTGCTCTTTGGCAAAAGGGCCAAGAGGCCCAGTACTTC.